This T cell receptor beta chain was sequenced in a study of identical twins. Whole-study results and caveats: Out-of-frame alpha sequences shared between twins exhibited an excess of low generation probability.

TCRdb re-called the 5' RACE reads through MiXCR, storing one row per CDR3 protein. The data show about 260,000 distinct CDR3 sequences, roughly 7% seen once. This clonotype was seen at least ten times. The antigen remains undetermined. The length of the CDR3 is 14 residues. Germline loops: CDR1 MNHEY, CDR2 SMNVEV (reference sequence). V was clipped by 5 bases and J by 5 bases; unmatched bases: 6. The same data also went into a second study, on yellow fever vaccine responses in identical twins. That publication notes: Reportedly, twins' vaccine T cell responses looked partly convergent and partly personalized.

V and J are TRBV27 and TRBJ2-1; 7 nucleotides match TRBD2. The sample consisted of memory (CD45RO+) T cells sorted from blood. This receptor was identified in a woman under 30 in good health. CDR3 in amino acids: CASSSWGGNNEQFF. The CDR3 DNA reads TGTGCCAGCAGTAGCTGGGGGGGTAACAATGAGCAGTTCTTC.